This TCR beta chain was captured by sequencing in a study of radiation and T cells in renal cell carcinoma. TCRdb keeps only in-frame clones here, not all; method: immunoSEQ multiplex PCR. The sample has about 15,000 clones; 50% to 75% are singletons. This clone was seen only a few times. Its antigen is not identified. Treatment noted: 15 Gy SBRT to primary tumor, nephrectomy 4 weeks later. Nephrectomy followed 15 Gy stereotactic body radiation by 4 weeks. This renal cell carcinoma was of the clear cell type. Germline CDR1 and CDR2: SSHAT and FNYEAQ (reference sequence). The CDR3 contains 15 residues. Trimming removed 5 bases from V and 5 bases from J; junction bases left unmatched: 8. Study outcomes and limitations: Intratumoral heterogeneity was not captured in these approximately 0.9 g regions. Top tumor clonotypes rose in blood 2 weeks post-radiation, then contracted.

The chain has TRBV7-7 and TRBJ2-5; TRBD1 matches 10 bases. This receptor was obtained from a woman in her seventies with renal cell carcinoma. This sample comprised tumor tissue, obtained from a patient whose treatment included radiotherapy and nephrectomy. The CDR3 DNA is TGTGCCAGCAGCCCCAGACAGGGGGCGAGGGAGACCCAGTACTTC. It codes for CASSPRQGARETQYF.